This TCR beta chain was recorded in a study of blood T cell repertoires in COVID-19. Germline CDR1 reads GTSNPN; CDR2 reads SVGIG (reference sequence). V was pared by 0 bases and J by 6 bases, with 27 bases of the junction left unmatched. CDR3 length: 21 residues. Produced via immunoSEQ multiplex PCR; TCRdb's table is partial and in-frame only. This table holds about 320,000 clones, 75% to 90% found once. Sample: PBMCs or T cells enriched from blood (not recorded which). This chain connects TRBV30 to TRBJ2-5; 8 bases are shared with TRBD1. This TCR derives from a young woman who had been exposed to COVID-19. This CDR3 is CAWSVPGGTGEIGPGWQTQYF. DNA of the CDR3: TGTGCCTGGAGTGTACCGGGTGGGACAGGAGAGATCGGACCGGGGTGGCAGACCCAGTACTTC.